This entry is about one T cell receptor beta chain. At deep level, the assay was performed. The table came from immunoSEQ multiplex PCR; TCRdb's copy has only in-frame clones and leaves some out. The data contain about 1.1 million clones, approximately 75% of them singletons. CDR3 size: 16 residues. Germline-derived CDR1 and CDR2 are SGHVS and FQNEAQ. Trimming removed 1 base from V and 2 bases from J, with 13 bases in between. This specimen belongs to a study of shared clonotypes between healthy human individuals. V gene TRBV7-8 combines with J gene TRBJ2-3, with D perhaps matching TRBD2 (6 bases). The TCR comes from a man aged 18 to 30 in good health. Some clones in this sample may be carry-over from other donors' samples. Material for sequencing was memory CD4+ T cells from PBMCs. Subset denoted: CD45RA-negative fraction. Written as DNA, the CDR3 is TGTGCCAGCAGCTTAGATGGGGGAGGACCCACAGATACGCAGTATTTT. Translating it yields CASSLDGGGPTDTQYF.